The 19 T cell receptor beta chains below all came from one sample that was sequenced in a study of blood T cell repertoires in COVID-19. This table comes from immunoSEQ multiplex PCR, and its TCRdb copy is limited to in-frame clones, with some not included. The sample lists around 150,000 clones; roughly 89% were seen once. The sequenced material came from peripheral blood. Receptors were obtained from a woman in her seventies with COVID-19, enrolled during active disease.

CDR3 residues: CASSWRGGSYNEQFF. CDR3 in DNA: TGTGCCAGCAGCTGGCGGGGGGGCTCATACAATGAGCAGTTCTTC. The chain carries TRBV7-3 and TRBJ2-1; 9 bases agree with TRBD2. This CDR3 has 15 residues. Germline CDR1 is SGHTA and CDR2 is FQGTGA. The ends lost 4 bases at V and 4 bases at J; junction bases unmatched: 5.

J is TRBJ2-2 and V is TRBV1; TRBD2 was called by the table and not checked on the DNA. TRBV1 is a pseudogene locus. The CDR3 length is 15 residues. The CDR3 nucleotides read TGCACCAGCAGCTTTCCGGGACTAGCGTCCGGGGAGCTGTTTTTT. It yields the protein CTSSFPGLASGELFF.

CDR3 nucleotides: TGTGCCAGCAACCGCGGGGGAGGATTTTTTGTAGAGACCCAGTACTTC. Its protein product is CASNRGGGFFVETQYF. The chain carries TRBV5-6 and TRBJ2-5, with 7 bases matching TRBD2. This CDR3 region has 16 residues. Losses at the gene ends were 6 bases for V and 4 bases for J; bases not matched to a gene: 15. CDR1 is SGHDT, CDR2 YYEEEE, per germline.

This clone was observed a handful of times. This chain links TRBV18 with TRBJ1-4; D unresolved. V lost 6 bases, J lost 8 bases, and 13 bases lay in between. The CDR3 covers 13 residues. Per germline, CDR1 KGHSH and CDR2 LQKENI. The CDR3 sequence is CASSLALHEKLFF. The CDR3 coding sequence is TGTGCCAGCTCCCTGGCCCTCCACGAAAAACTGTTTTTT.

The chain recombines TRBV30 with TRBJ1-2; D call uncertain. V was trimmed by 5 bases and J by 0 bases, leaving 16 bases between them. The CDR3 has 15 residues. CDR1 and CDR2 (germline): GTSNPN, SVGIG (reference sequence). CDR3 region: CAWFKAQPTNYGYTF. The CDR3 DNA reads as TGTGCCTGGTTCAAAGCCCAACCTACTAACTATGGCTACACCTTC.

This clone showed up just once. CDR3 sequence: CASSLERGTVEKLFF. For the CDR3, the DNA is TGTGCCAGCAGCTTGGAACGCGGGACAGTTGAAAAACTGTTTTTT. The J gene is TRBJ1-4, the V gene TRBV5-4; 7 positions agree with TRBD1. This CDR3 is 15 amino acids long. Trimming removed 0 bases from V and 7 bases from J; junction bases left unmatched: 6. Germline V gene sequence: CDR1 SGHNT, CDR2 YYREEE (reference sequence).

DNA of the CDR3: TGCGCCAGCAGCTTATCCCCGGGACAGGGGCCAAACTATGGCTACACCTTC. It specifies CASSLSPGQGPNYGYTF. The chain couples TRBV5-1 to TRBJ1-2, with 10 bases lining up with TRBD1. With 2 bases clipped from V and 2 bases from J, the junction kept 9 bases outside the gene matches. The germline V gene has CDR1 SGHRS and CDR2 YFSETQ. The CDR3 has 17 amino acids. Full variable domain (rest looked up from reference TRBV5-1 and TRBJ1-2): KAGVTQTPRYLIKTRGQQVTLSCSPISGHRSVSWYQQTPGQGLQFLFEYFSETQRNKGNFPGRFSGRQFSNSRSEMNVSTLELGDSALYLCASSLSPGQGPNYGYTFGSGTRLTVV.

This chain connects TRBV12-3 or TRBV12-4 to TRBJ1-1; TRBD1 aligns across 7 bases. The CDR3 covers 13 residues. V lost 6 bases to trimming and J lost 6 bases; unmatched junction nucleotides: 7. CDR3 residues: CASRGQAWAEAFF. DNA of the CDR3: TGTGCCAGCAGAGGACAGGCGTGGGCTGAAGCTTTCTTT.

This chain uses TRBV3-1 (or the pseudogene TRBV3-2) with TRBJ1-1; no definite D call. Germline V gene data show CDR1 as LGHDT and CDR2 as YNNKEL (reference sequence). V lost 3 bases and J lost 1, with 9 bases in between. This CDR3 has 14 amino acids. CDR3 DNA: TGTGCCAGCAGCCAGGCTAGCCAGAACACTGAAGCTTTCTTT. Translation: CASSQASQNTEAFF.

The table lists this clone with a count of one. The rearrangement links TRBV28 to TRBJ1-5; possible D gene TRBD1, 6 bases. Per germline, CDR1 MDHEN and CDR2 SYDVKM. This CDR3 is 14 amino acids long. The V end lost 6 bases, the J end lost 3 bases, and 12 bases lay between the germline ends. The CDR3 nucleotides are TGTGCCAGCAGCCACGGACAGAACAATCAGCCCCAGCATTTT. Protein: CASSHGQNNQPQHF. The full variable domain, with the rest looked up from reference TRBV28 and TRBJ1-5, is DVKVTQSSRYLVKRTGEKVFLECVQDMDHENMFWYRQDPGLGLRLIYFSYDVKMKEKGDIPEGYSVSREKKERFSLILESASTNQTSMYLCASSHGQNNQPQHFGDGTRLSIL.

V gene TRBV15 combines with J gene TRBJ1-5; D unclear. The CDR3 spans 15 residues. The V gene lost 0 bases and the J gene lost 4 bases, with 10 bases spanning the gap. Germline V CDR1 and CDR2: LNHNV, YYDKDF (reference sequence). CDR3 DNA: TGTGCCACCAGCAGAGATGCGTTAGCGAATCAGCCCCAGCATTTT. Its translation: CATSRDALANQPQHF.

V and J are TRBV11-3 and TRBJ2-2, with unresolved D. CDR3 size: 14 residues. CDR1 is SGHNT and CDR2 is YENEEA in the germline V gene. V was trimmed by 0 bases and J by 3 bases, leaving 5 bases between them. CDR3 amino acids: CASSLDGDTGELFF. The DNA of the CDR3 is TGTGCCAGCAGCTTAGACGGTGACACCGGGGAGCTGTTTTTT.

In its sample, this clone was seen once. V and J are TRBV5-1 and TRBJ1-2; unclear D gene. Germline CDR1 reads SGHRS; CDR2 reads YFSETQ. The CDR3 has 13 residues. Trimming removed 5 bases from V and 4 bases from J, with 12 bases in between. CDR3 DNA sequence: TGCGCCAGCAGGGTAGCAAGTTTCTATGGCTACACCTTC. It is translated as CASRVASFYGYTF.

The V and J genes are TRBV4-2 and TRBJ1-5; 12 positions agree with TRBD1. CDR3 size: 19 residues. Germline V gene lookup returns CDR1 LGHNA and CDR2 YNFKEQ. Trimming removed 0 bases from V and 6 bases from J; junction bases left unmatched: 12. DNA for the CDR3: TGTGCCAGCAGCCAAGAACGTCCCCCGGGACAGGGGGCTTTTCAGCCCCAGCATTTT. Translated, it gives CASSQERPPGQGAFQPQHF.

The chain is built from TRBV12-2 and TRBJ2-5; the DNA was not compared with TRBD2, the D call given in the table. TRBV12-2 is an annotated pseudogene. The CDR3 totals 14 residues. The chain's CDR3 is CAPSGREFQETQYF. Here the CDR3 DNA reads TGTGCCCCCTCGGGGAGGGAATTTCAAGAGACCCAGTACTTC.

V gene TRBV27 combines with J gene TRBJ2-7, with D tentatively TRBD2 (5 bases). The CDR3 has 15 amino acids. V lost 0 bases and J lost 2, with 11 bases in between. Germline V gene lookup returns CDR1 MNHEY and CDR2 SMNVEV (reference sequence). CDR3 nucleotide sequence: TGTGCCAGCAGTTTATCGGCTAGCCGAGCCTACGAGCAGTACTTC. Protein product: CASSLSASRAYEQYF.

The CDR3 DNA reads TGTGCCAGCTCACCGGGGCAGATGAACACCGGGGAGCTGTTTTTT. Translation gives CASSPGQMNTGELFF. V and J are TRBV18 and TRBJ2-2, with a possible D match to TRBD1 (5 bases). The CDR3 totals 15 residues. Germline lookup yields CDR1 KGHSH and CDR2 LQKENI. V was cut by 3 bases and J by 1 base, with 9 bases left in between. Using reference TRBV18 and TRBJ2-2 for the parts outside the CDR3, the full variable domain is NAGVMQNPRHLVRRRGQEARLRCSPMKGHSHVYWYRQLPEEGLKFMVYLQKENIIDESGMPKERFSAEFPKEGPSILRIQQVVRGDSAAYFCASSPGQMNTGELFFGEGSRLTVL.

The V and J genes are TRBV3-1 (or the pseudogene TRBV3-2) and TRBJ2-2; TRBD2 agrees at 13 bases. After removal of 4 bases from V and 8 bases from J, the junction contained 7 bases not matched to a gene. Germline loops: CDR1 LGHDT, CDR2 YNNKEL (reference sequence). The CDR3 loop spans 16 amino acids. The CDR3 coding sequence is TGTGCCAGCAGCCCCGGGACTAGCGGGAACGTAGGGGAGCTGTTTTTT. Translation: CASSPGTSGNVGELFF.

This clone showed up just a few times. V is TRBV4-1 and J is TRBJ2-7; TRBD1 aligns across 7 bases. V lost 0 bases, J lost 3 bases, and 5 bases stayed unmatched. This CDR3 contains 15 residues. The V gene's germline CDR1 is MGHRA and CDR2 YSYEKL. The CDR3 nucleotides read TGCGCCAGCAGCCAAGACTGGGACAGCAACTACGAGCAGTACTTC. Translation: CASSQDWDSNYEQYF.